Shown below are 10 T cell receptor beta chains from a single sample sequenced in a study of OX40 agonist ivuxolimab in advanced cancers. Sequenced by immunoSEQ multiplex PCR; TCRdb stores in-frame clones only, minus some. The data hold about 94,000 clones, with about 92% observed a single time. Sequencing was performed on CD4+ or CD8+ T cells sorted from blood, taken in a trial of the OX40 agonist ivuxolimab. The receptors shown here come from an adult with an advanced solid tumor such as melanoma, head and neck, liver or kidney cancer.

The chain has TRBV11-2 and TRBJ2-1; no clear D. The CDR3 sequence is 11 residues long. V was pared by 3 bases and J by 7 bases, with 4 bases between. Germline V gives CDR1 SGHAT, CDR2 FQNNGV. CDR3 nucleotides: TGTGCCAGCAGCTTTGGTAATGAGCAGTTCTTC. Translation gives CASSFGNEQFF.

V and J are TRBV27 and TRBJ2-4; a weak D match, TRBD2 (6 bases). Germline loops: CDR1 MNHEY, CDR2 SMNVEV (reference sequence). V lost 2 bases, J lost 9 bases, and 14 bases lay in between. The CDR3 totals 14 residues. CDR3 sequence reads: CASSLLGSGVIQYF. The CDR3, as DNA: TGTGCCAGCAGTTTACTGGGTTCGGGAGTCATTCAGTACTTC.

This clone was seen more than once but under ten times. CDR3 nucleotides: TGTGCCAGCAGTGAACCCCTCTGGACAGGGTACGAGCAGTACTTC. Translated: CASSEPLWTGYEQYF. The gene calls are TRBV6-1 and TRBJ2-7, with 8 bases that match TRBD1. The CDR3 totals 15 residues. The V and J ends lost 2 bases and 4 bases, in that order; junction bases with no gene match: 7. Germline V gives CDR1 MNHNS, CDR2 SASEGT.

The chain is built from TRBV7-9 and TRBJ2-5; D is unresolved. Trimming removed 5 bases at V and 6 bases at J, with 19 bases between. Germline V CDR1 and CDR2: SEHNR, FQNEAQ (reference sequence). CDR3 size: 15 residues. The CDR3 loop reads CASSPSTDSAQTQYF. CDR3 DNA: TGTGCCAGCAGCCCCAGCACCGACTCGGCTCAGACCCAGTACTTC.

This clone was observed a single time. Written as DNA, the CDR3 is TGCAGCGTTGGGACAGGGGTTGGAAACACCATATATTTT. This gives the protein CSVGTGVGNTIYF. The chain combines TRBV29-1 with TRBJ1-3, with 9 bases identical to TRBD1. This CDR3 is 13 amino acids long. V lost 4 bases, J lost 3 bases, and 1 base stayed unmatched. From germline, CDR1 is SQVTM and CDR2 ANQGSEA.

A word on this clone: This sample includes further DNA sequences coding for the same CDR3. This sequence joins TRBV9 and TRBJ2-1; no firm D call. Germline-derived CDR1 and CDR2 are SGDLS and YYNGEE. There are 15 residues in the CDR3. V lost 1 base and J lost 0, with 8 bases in between. The DNA for the CDR3 is TGTGCCAGCAGCGTATCCGGCAGCTCCTACAATGAGCAGTTCTTC. Translation: CASSVSGSSYNEQFF.

This CDR3 is CASNPNRGSDTQYF. The CDR3 region has the DNA TGTGCCAGCAACCCCAACCGGGGGTCAGATACGCAGTATTTT. The V gene is TRBV9, the J gene TRBJ2-3, with TRBD2 as a possible D gene (6 bases). Germline-derived CDR1 and CDR2 are SGDLS and YYNGEE. The V end lost 6 bases, the J end lost 4 bases, and 15 bases lay between the germline ends. This CDR3 has 14 amino acids.

The chain uses TRBV6-6 and TRBJ1-1; D is unclear. V dropped 5 bases and J dropped 0 bases, with 10 bases sitting between them. The CDR3 is 14 residues long. Germline loops: CDR1 MNHNY, CDR2 SVGAGI (reference sequence). Here the CDR3 reads CASSHKDVNTEAFF. Here the CDR3 DNA reads TGTGCCAGCAGTCACAAGGACGTGAACACTGAAGCTTTCTTT.

The rearrangement uses TRBV9 and TRBJ2-3; 8 nucleotides agree with TRBD1. Trimming cost V 3 bases and J 3 bases; bases outside gene matches: 15. Per the germline V gene, CDR1 is SGDLS and CDR2 is YYNGEE. There are 18 residues in the CDR3. CDR3 DNA: TGTGCCAGCAGCGCGCACGGCCGAACGGACAGGGAAACAGATACGCAGTATTTT. The encoded protein is CASSAHGRTDRETDTQYF.

The genes are TRBV5-4 and TRBJ1-2, with 7 bases lining up with TRBD1. Germline V lookup: CDR1 SGHNT, CDR2 YYREEE (reference sequence). V gave up 1 base and J gave up 1 base; unmatched junction bases: 4. This CDR3 spans 15 amino acids. This chain's CDR3 is CASSLRDSHNYGYTF. The DNA of the CDR3 is TGTGCCAGCAGCTTGCGGGACAGCCATAACTATGGCTACACCTTC.